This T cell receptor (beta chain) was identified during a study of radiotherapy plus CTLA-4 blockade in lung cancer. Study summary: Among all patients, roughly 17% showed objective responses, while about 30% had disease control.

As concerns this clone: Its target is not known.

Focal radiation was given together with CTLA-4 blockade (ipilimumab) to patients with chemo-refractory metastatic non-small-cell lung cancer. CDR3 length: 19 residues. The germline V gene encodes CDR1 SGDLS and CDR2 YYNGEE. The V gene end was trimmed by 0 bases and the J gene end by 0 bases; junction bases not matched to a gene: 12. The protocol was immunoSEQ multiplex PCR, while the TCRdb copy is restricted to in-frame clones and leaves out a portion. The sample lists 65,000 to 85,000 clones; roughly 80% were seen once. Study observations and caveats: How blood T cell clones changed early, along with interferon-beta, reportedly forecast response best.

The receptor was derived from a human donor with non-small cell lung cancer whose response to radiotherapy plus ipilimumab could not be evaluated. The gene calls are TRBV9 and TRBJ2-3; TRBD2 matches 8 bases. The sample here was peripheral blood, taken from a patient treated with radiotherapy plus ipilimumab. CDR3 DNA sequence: TGTGCCAGCAGCGTAGTGTGGGCTAGCGGGCCCTCTAGCACAGATACGCAGTATTTT. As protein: CASSVVWASGPSSTDTQYF.